A single sample gave rise to the 12 T cell receptor beta chains below, sequenced in a study of beta chain features in type 1 diabetes. cDNA synthesis used the whole RNA isolate, giving expressed TCRB sequences. Profiled with immunoSEQ multiplex PCR; TCRdb holds only in-frame clones, not every one. The profile covers 150,000 or so clones, with approximately 10% appearing a single time and approximately 2% taken by the ten largest. Sequenced material: central memory CD4+ T cells from blood. Source of these receptors: a man in his late teens or twenties in good health.

This clone was observed a handful of times. V gene TRBV20-1 combines with J gene TRBJ2-7; D unresolved. The V gene lost 3 bases and the J gene lost 3 bases, with 3 bases spanning the gap. The length of the CDR3 is 10 residues. Germline CDR1 reads DFQATT; CDR2 reads SNEGSKA (reference sequence). The CDR3 loop reads CSASLYEQYF. The CDR3 DNA sequence: TGCAGTGCTAGTCTCTACGAGCAGTACTTC.

This clone appeared a few times. The V call is TRBV7-9, the J call TRBJ2-1; a possible D gene is TRBD1 (6 bases). The V and J ends lost 5 bases and 7 bases respectively, with 9 bases between them. The CDR3 length is 12 residues. Germline CDR1 SEHNR, CDR2 FQNEAQ (reference sequence). The chain's CDR3 is CASSHQGNEQFF. Here the CDR3 DNA reads TGTGCCAGCAGCCACCAGGGGAATGAGCAGTTCTTC.

This clone was detected a few times. V usage is TRBV7-2 and J usage is TRBJ1-2; 7 nucleotides match TRBD1. CDR3 size: 15 residues. Trimming at V came to 5 bases and at J to 8 bases, leaving 14 bases not matched to a gene. Germline CDR1 is SGHTA and CDR2 is FQGNSA. Here the CDR3 DNA reads TGTGCCAGCAGCCTAAATCCGGGACAGCGGTTCGGCTACACCTTC. It encodes CASSLNPGQRFGYTF.

V is TRBV14 and J is TRBJ1-4; tentative D call: TRBD1 (5 bases). CDR3 length: 16 residues. Looked up from germline, CDR1 is SGHDN and CDR2 is FVKESK. V dropped 3 bases and J dropped 0 bases, with 11 bases sitting between them. The CDR3 is CASSHLRGSTNEKLFF. The CDR3 DNA sequence: TGTGCCAGCAGCCACCTGAGGGGATCAACTAATGAAAAACTGTTTTTT.

The genes are TRBV5-1 and TRBJ2-5; no clear D gene. V shed 4 bases and J shed 2 bases, with 3 bases lying between them. The germline gives CDR1 SGHRS, CDR2 YFSETQ. The CDR3 length is 11 residues. The CDR3 DNA follows: TGCGCCAGCAGCAAGCAAGAGACCCAGTACTTC. Its translation is CASSKQETQYF.

This clone came up a few times. The chain's CDR3 is CASRPGVGETQYF. The CDR3 nucleotides read TGTGCCAGCAGGCCTGGGGTAGGAGAGACCCAGTACTTC. The rearrangement joins TRBV2 to TRBJ2-5, with D uncertain. Germline V lookup: CDR1 SNHLY, CDR2 FYNNEI. The CDR3 spans 13 residues. V lost 6 bases to trimming and J lost 4 bases, with 12 bases between them.

The table lists this clone with a few counts. One end of the junction varies from germline; a read error may be responsible. V usage is TRBV11-3 and J usage is TRBJ2-3, with TRBD1 identical over 8 bases. Germline CDR1 and CDR2: SGHNT and YENEEA. The CDR3 consists of 13 residues. CDR3 bases: TGTGCCAGCAGAGGACAGGGCGGGCCTAAAATTAATTTT. Protein product: CASRGQGGPKINF. The full variable domain, with the rest looked up from reference TRBV11-3 and TRBJ2-3, is EAGVVQSPRYKIIEKKQPVAFWCNPISGHNTLYWYLQNLGQGPELLIRYENEEAVDDSQLPKDRFSAERLKGVDSTLKIQPAELGDSAVYLCASRGQGGPKINFGPGTRLTVL.

Only a few counts were recorded for this clone. The genes are TRBV28 and TRBJ2-5, with TRBD2 identical over 10 bases. The junction had 1 base not matched to a gene; V was cut back by 7 bases and J by 2 bases. Germline-derived CDR1 and CDR2 are MDHEN and SYDVKM. The CDR3 runs to 13 residues. CDR3 DNA sequence: TGTGCCAGCATACTAGCGGGACAAGAGACCCAGTACTTC. Protein sequence: CASILAGQETQYF.

This clone was observed a handful of times. V is TRBV30 and J is TRBJ1-5, with D uncertain. The germline V gene has CDR1 GTSNPN and CDR2 SVGIG (reference sequence). There are 13 residues in the CDR3. Trimming stripped 5 bases from V and 5 bases from J, with 13 bases between. CDR3 DNA: TGTGCCTGGGCCCCGTCCCTCGATCAGCCCCAGCATTTT. Protein sequence: CAWAPSLDQPQHF.

The J gene is TRBJ2-3, the V gene TRBV15; the D gene is possibly TRBD2 (6 bases). Germline CDR1 LNHNV, CDR2 YYDKDF (reference sequence). The germline V and J ends were trimmed by 1 base and 1 base, with 12 bases remaining between them. This CDR3 is built from 16 residues. The DNA for the CDR3 is TGTGCCACCAGCAGAGGCAGGGCTAGCGGCACAGATACGCAGTATTTT. Translating gives CATSRGRASGTDTQYF.

The chain carries TRBV7-6 and TRBJ2-5; 8 bases line up with TRBD1. The CDR3 length is 14 residues. Germline assignment: CDR1 SGHVS and CDR2 FNYEAQ. Trimming took 7 bases from V and 5 from J; bases not matched to a gene: 9. CDR3 protein: CASTLATGGETQYF. The DNA of the CDR3 is TGTGCCAGCACCCTCGCCACAGGGGGGGAGACCCAGTACTTC. Drawing the rest from reference TRBV7-6 and TRBJ2-5, the complete variable domain is GAGVSQSPRYKVTKRGQDVALRCDPISGHVSLYWYRQALGQGPEFLTYFNYEAQQDKSGLPNDRFSAERPEGSISTLTIQRTEQRDSAMYRCASTLATGGETQYFGPGTRLLVL.

The table lists this clone with a few counts. The chain has TRBV6-6 and TRBJ2-3; the D is unclear. V lost 5 bases and J lost 5, with 5 bases in between. The CDR3 has 11 amino acids. The germline V gene encodes CDR1 MNHNY and CDR2 SVGAGI (reference sequence). The CDR3 loop is CASSREDTQYF. CDR3 sequence (DNA): TGTGCCAGCAGTCGTGAAGATACGCAGTATTTT.